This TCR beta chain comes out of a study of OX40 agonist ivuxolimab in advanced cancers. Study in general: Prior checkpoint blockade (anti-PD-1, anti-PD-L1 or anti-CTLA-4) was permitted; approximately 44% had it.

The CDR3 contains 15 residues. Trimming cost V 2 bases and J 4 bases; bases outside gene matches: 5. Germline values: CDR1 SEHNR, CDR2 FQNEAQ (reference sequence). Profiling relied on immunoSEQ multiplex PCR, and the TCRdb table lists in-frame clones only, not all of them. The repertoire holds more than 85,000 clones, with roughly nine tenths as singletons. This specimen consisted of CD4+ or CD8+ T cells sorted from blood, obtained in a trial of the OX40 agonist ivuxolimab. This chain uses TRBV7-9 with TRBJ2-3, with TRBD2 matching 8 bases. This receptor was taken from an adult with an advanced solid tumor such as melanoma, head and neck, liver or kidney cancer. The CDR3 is CASSLKRGTSDTQYF. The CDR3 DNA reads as TGTGCCAGCAGCTTAAAGCGGGGGACCTCAGATACGCAGTATTTT.